Each of the 30 T cell receptor beta chains below was sequenced from the same sample in a study of T cell responses to AZD1222 COVID-19 vaccine (dated by TCRdb to the early 2020s). Library prep was done by the immunoSEQ multiplex PCR assay. Sourced from immuneACCESS, this table was stored by TCRdb with only in-frame sequences that have V and J called. A share of the clones is absent; for the studies checked, an unresolved V gene accounts for under half, and the remainder has no known explanation. For this sample the table gives around 91,000 clones, of which 91% were detected only once. 8% to 8.5% of the sample is held by the ten biggest clonotypes. Explained via the paper, the time point label denotes: about 28 days (+/-7) after the second vaccine dose. Sequenced material: peripheral blood, taken 28 days after the second AZD1222 dose. The receptors originated from an adult who received the AZD1222 COVID-19 vaccine.

The rearrangement uses TRBV7-9 and TRBJ1-1; no clear D. Germline V gene lookup returns CDR1 SEHNR and CDR2 FQNEAQ (reference sequence). Trimming cost V 1 base and J 4 bases, with 1 base left between them. This CDR3 has 11 amino acids. CDR3 sequence: CASSLGTEAFF. For the CDR3, the DNA is TGTGCCAGCAGCTTAGGCACTGAAGCTTTCTTT.

This sequence joins TRBV13 and TRBJ1-1; D gene uncertain. Germline V gives CDR1 PRHDT, CDR2 FYEKMQ (reference sequence). V was cut by 5 bases and J by 1 base, with 11 bases left in between. The CDR3 contains 14 residues. The CDR3 loop is CASSRGRPNTEAFF. For the CDR3, the DNA is TGTGCCAGCAGCCGAGGTCGACCGAACACTGAAGCTTTCTTT.

The gene calls are TRBV5-4 and TRBJ2-1; no clear D. The V end lost 1 base, the J end lost 1 base, and 9 bases lay between the germline ends. The CDR3 is 15 residues long. In germline, CDR1 is SGHNT, CDR2 YYREEE (reference sequence). CDR3: CASSLRTESYNEQFF. The CDR3 DNA reads TGTGCCAGCAGCTTGCGTACGGAGTCCTACAATGAGCAGTTCTTC.

J is TRBJ1-6 and V is TRBV3-1 (or the pseudogene TRBV3-2), with unresolved D. CDR1 and CDR2 (germline): LGHDT, YNNKEL (reference sequence). With 0 bases removed from V and 5 bases from J, the gap between germline ends came to 5 bases. The CDR3 consists of 14 residues. The CDR3 is CASSQDRNNSPLHF. The CDR3 DNA is TGTGCCAGCAGCCAAGATCGGAATAATTCACCCCTCCACTTT.

This chain links TRBV27 with TRBJ1-5; 8 bases map to TRBD1. CDR1 and CDR2 from the germline V gene are MNHEY and SMNVEV (reference sequence). V lost 4 bases to trimming and J lost 3 bases; unmatched junction nucleotides: 8. The CDR3 totals 16 residues. The CDR3: CASSSLTGVVNQPQHF. DNA of the CDR3: TGTGCCAGCAGTTCCCTGACAGGGGTCGTCAATCAGCCCCAGCATTTT.

The gene calls are TRBV11-2 and TRBJ2-1; D might be TRBD1 (5 bases). Between the trimmed V and J ends, which lost 1 base and 9 bases, there was a span of 22 bases. This CDR3 spans 17 amino acids. The germline gives CDR1 SGHAT, CDR2 FQNNGV. The CDR3 region has the DNA TGTGCCAGCAGCTTAGGCGTTGGGGTTTTAGGGGTGGGTGAGCAGTTCTTC. Translation gives CASSLGVGVLGVGEQFF.

V gene TRBV13 combines with J gene TRBJ1-2; 8 bases map to TRBD1. CDR1 is PRHDT and CDR2 is FYEKMQ in the germline V gene (reference sequence). The CDR3 has 14 amino acids. The V and J ends lost 5 bases and 8 bases, in that order; junction bases with no gene match: 10. This CDR3 is CASSVYDRGAGYTF. CDR3 nucleotides: TGTGCCAGCAGCGTATACGACAGGGGAGCGGGCTACACCTTC.

J is TRBJ2-7 and V is TRBV28, with TRBD2 matching 8 bases. With V trimmed by 7 bases and J by 0 bases, 5 bases remained unmatched. This CDR3 is 14 amino acids long. Germline V gives CDR1 MDHEN, CDR2 SYDVKM. The DNA of the CDR3 is TGTGCCAGCACCCTGGGACTAGGCTCCTACGAGCAGTACTTC. Its protein is CASTLGLGSYEQYF.

Worth noting for this clone: A much larger clone is a single base away; this may be a read error. This chain joins TRBV28 and TRBJ2-7, with D tentatively TRBD1 (5 bases). The CDR3 loop spans 12 amino acids. With 6 bases removed from V and 3 bases from J, the gap between germline ends came to 9 bases. The germline gives CDR1 MDHEN, CDR2 SYDVKM. CDR3 nucleotide sequence: TGTGCCAGCAGACCCGACAGCTACGAGCAGTACTTC. It yields the protein CASRPDSYEQYF.

This chain links TRBV5-4 with TRBJ2-6, with D hard to call. V was clipped by 4 bases and J by 0 bases, with 17 bases between them. The CDR3 is 18 residues long. The germline V gene encodes CDR1 SGHNT and CDR2 YYREEE (reference sequence). DNA for the CDR3: TGTGCCAGCAGCCCCCCGACCAGCCCGAGCTCTGGGGCCAACGTCCTGACTTTC. It encodes CASSPPTSPSSGANVLTF.

This chain connects TRBV3-1 (or the pseudogene TRBV3-2) to TRBJ1-5; tentatively, D is TRBD1 (5 bases). The CDR3 is 13 amino acids. CDR1 is LGHDT, CDR2 YNNKEL, per germline (reference sequence). Trimming left V 6 bases short and J 5 bases short, with 11 bases between. Here the CDR3 reads CASSLGEYQPQHF. The CDR3, as DNA: TGTGCCAGCAGTCTGGGGGAATATCAGCCCCAGCATTTT.

This clone appeared a few times. V gene TRBV19 combines with J gene TRBJ1-1, with a possible D match to TRBD1 (5 bases). The length of the CDR3 is 15 residues. Germline V lookup: CDR1 LNHDA, CDR2 SQIVND (reference sequence). Trimming shortened V by 6 bases and J by 1 base, and 15 bases separated the two germline ends. CDR3 nucleotides: TGTGCCAGTAGCCCCGTGACAGCACCGAACACTGAAGCTTTCTTT. It specifies CASSPVTAPNTEAFF. The entire variable domain, with the rest obtained from reference TRBV19 and TRBJ1-1, is as follows: DGGITQSPKYLFRKEGQNVTLSCEQNLNHDAMYWYRQDPGQGLRLIYYSQIVNDFQKGDIAEGYSVSREKKESFPLTVTSAQKNPTAFYLCASSPVTAPNTEAFFGQGTRLTVV.

The chain couples TRBV25-1 to TRBJ2-1, with unresolved D. This CDR3 comprises 14 residues. Germline CDR1 MGHDK, CDR2 SYGVNS. V lost 0 bases and J 5 bases, leaving 8 bases between the germline ends. In DNA, the CDR3 is TGTGCCAGCAGTGAATATGGGCAGAACAATGAGCAGTTCTTC. Residues: CASSEYGQNNEQFF.

About this clone: This specimen includes other DNA sequences encoding the same CDR3. The V and J genes are TRBV18 and TRBJ2-6; D remains unclear. The CDR3 sequence is 15 residues long. Germline assignment: CDR1 KGHSH and CDR2 LQKENI. Trimming shortened V by 1 base and J by 0 bases, and 4 bases separated the two germline ends. The CDR3 coding sequence is TGTGCCAGCTCACCACAAGACTCTGGGGCCAACGTCCTGACTTTC. It yields the protein CASSPQDSGANVLTF. Complete variable domain (other parts from reference TRBV18 and TRBJ2-6): NAGVMQNPRHLVRRRGQEARLRCSPMKGHSHVYWYRQLPEEGLKFMVYLQKENIIDESGMPKERFSAEFPKEGPSILRIQQVVRGDSAAYFCASSPQDSGANVLTFGAGSRLTVL.

J is TRBJ1-2 and V is TRBV6-6, with TRBD1 as a possible D gene (5 bases). Trimming removed 0 bases at V and 4 bases at J, with 12 bases between. Germline-derived CDR1 and CDR2 are MNHNY and SVGAGI (reference sequence). The CDR3 sequence is 15 residues long. Here the CDR3 DNA reads TGTGCCAGCAGTTACTCTTCCGACAGACCCTATGGCTACACCTTC. Translation gives CASSYSSDRPYGYTF.

This clone has only one observation. The rearrangement links TRBV5-6 to TRBJ2-3; weak D call: TRBD1 (5 bases). Germline loops: CDR1 SGHDT, CDR2 YYEEEE. V lost 5 bases to trimming and J lost 1 base, with 11 bases between them. The CDR3 has 14 amino acids. The CDR3 is CASRFQGGTDTQYF. The CDR3 bases are TGTGCCAGCAGATTTCAGGGCGGCACAGATACGCAGTATTTT.

The rearrangement links TRBV4-1 to TRBJ1-5; 12 bases agree with TRBD1. This CDR3 is built from 16 residues. The J segment lost 5 bases and the V segment lost 1 base, leaving 3 bases of the junction unmatched. Germline V gene data show CDR1 as MGHRA and CDR2 as YSYEKL. The CDR3 region has the DNA TGCGCCAGCAGCCAAGCCGGGACAGGGGGCGATCAGCCCCAGCATTTT. It codes for CASSQAGTGGDQPQHF.

The rearrangement joins TRBV5-6 to TRBJ1-2; 9 positions match TRBD1. The CDR3 is made up of 14 amino acids. From germline, CDR1 is SGHDT and CDR2 YYEEEE. Germline trimming cut 4 bases from V and 3 bases from J; bases unmatched to any gene: 4. CDR3 nucleotide sequence: TGTGCCAGCAGCGGACAGGGGCGGGACTATGGCTACACCTTC. Its translation: CASSGQGRDYGYTF.

The chain is built from TRBV27 and TRBJ2-7; maybe TRBD2 (6 bases). V shed 0 bases and J shed 2 bases, with 8 bases lying between them. This CDR3 comprises 14 residues. Germline CDR1 reads MNHEY; CDR2 reads SMNVEV (reference sequence). The CDR3 DNA follows: TGTGCCAGCAGTTTATCGGCGGGGACCTACGAGCAGTACTTC. Its translation: CASSLSAGTYEQYF.

This clone was counted a few times. This chain uses TRBV19 with TRBJ2-2; D is unresolved. This CDR3 spans 12 amino acids. Between the trimmed V and J ends, which lost 7 bases and 3 bases, there was a span of 6 bases. The germline CDR1 and CDR2 sequences are LNHDA and SQIVND (reference sequence). The DNA for the CDR3 is TGTGCCAGTACCCCCGACACCGGGGAGCTGTTTTTT. It is translated as CASTPDTGELFF.

This clone has just a few counts. The chain employs TRBV3-1 (or the pseudogene TRBV3-2) and TRBJ1-4; D call uncertain. V lost 0 bases and J lost 8, with 13 bases in between. The germline V gene encodes CDR1 LGHDT and CDR2 YNNKEL (reference sequence). The CDR3 length is 15 residues. CDR3 bases: TGTGCCAGCAGCCAAGATATAACCCCGAACGAAAAACTGTTTTTT. Encoded protein: CASSQDITPNEKLFF.

The chain recombines TRBV28 with TRBJ1-6; no reliable D call. This CDR3 region has 17 residues. Deletions cut 3 bases from V and 0 bases from J, with 12 bases between. Per germline, CDR1 MDHEN and CDR2 SYDVKM. The CDR3: CASSFAQRSSYNSPLHF. DNA for the CDR3: TGTGCCAGCAGTTTTGCTCAAAGGAGCTCCTATAATTCACCCCTCCACTTT.

The CDR3: CASRGTSPLHF. CDR3 coding DNA: TGTGCCAGCAGGGGTACTTCACCCCTCCACTTT. This rearrangement joins TRBV12-3 or TRBV12-4 to TRBJ1-6; no definite D call. V gave up 6 bases and J gave up 9 bases, with 6 bases separating them. This CDR3 is built from 11 residues.

V usage is TRBV6-2 or TRBV6-3 and J usage is TRBJ2-1; D possibly uses TRBD1 or TRBD2 (5 bases each). The CDR3 contains 17 residues. Trimming took 2 bases from V and 4 from J, leaving 18 bases between them. CDR1 and CDR2 from the germline V gene are MNHEY and SVGEGT. The CDR3 DNA is TGTGCCAGCAGTTACGAACCCTTCCGGGACCGTTACAATGAGCAGTTCTTC. Protein: CASSYEPFRDRYNEQFF.

This chain uses TRBV6-2 or TRBV6-3 with TRBJ1-5, with a possible D match to TRBD1 (5 bases). The V end was cut by 2 bases, the J end by 6 bases, with 5 bases between. Per germline, CDR1 MNHEY and CDR2 SVGEGT. The CDR3 runs 12 residues. The CDR3 here is CASSYQGQPQHF. The DNA of the CDR3 is TGTGCCAGCAGTTACCAGGGTCAGCCCCAGCATTTT.

The chain links TRBV11-2 to TRBJ1-4; 10 bases map to TRBD1. Per the germline V gene, CDR1 is SGHAT and CDR2 is FQNNGV. This CDR3 is built from 14 residues. The ends lost 8 bases at V and 8 bases at J; junction bases unmatched: 8. The CDR3 DNA reads as TGTGCCAGCGCACGGGACAGGGGACAAGAAAAACTGTTTTTT. Amino acids: CASARDRGQEKLFF.

The chain combines TRBV19 with TRBJ1-5; D not certain. There are 15 residues in the CDR3. Per the germline V gene, CDR1 is LNHDA and CDR2 is SQIVND (reference sequence). Between the trimmed V and J ends, which lost 2 bases and 3 bases, there was a span of 11 bases. This chain's CDR3 is CASSILLDVNQPQHF. DNA for the CDR3: TGTGCCAGTAGTATACTTCTAGACGTCAATCAGCCCCAGCATTTT.

This sequence joins TRBV27 and TRBJ2-1, with D unresolved. V was clipped by 1 base and J by 1 base, with 5 bases between them. Looked up from germline, CDR1 is MNHEY and CDR2 is SMNVEV (reference sequence). This CDR3 is built from 14 residues. The CDR3 here is CASSLYPSYNEQFF. The CDR3 DNA reads as TGTGCCAGCAGTTTATACCCATCCTACAATGAGCAGTTCTTC.

This chain uses TRBV2 with TRBJ2-5; 9 nucleotides align to TRBD1. The CDR3 contains 15 residues. CDR1 is SNHLY, CDR2 FYNNEI, per germline. V trimming: 4 bases; J trimming: 0 bases; junction bases outside the gene matches: 3. The DNA of the CDR3 is TGTGCCAGCAGTGCTGACAGGGGGGACCAAGAGACCCAGTACTTC. Protein product: CASSADRGDQETQYF.

This chain connects TRBV30 to TRBJ2-7; D call uncertain. The CDR3 totals 15 residues. The V end was cut by 5 bases, the J end by 0 bases, with 17 bases between. CDR1 and CDR2 from the germline V gene are GTSNPN and SVGIG (reference sequence). The CDR3 bases are TGTGCCTGGGCCCTCCGGGCCATGAGCTCCTACGAGCAGTACTTC. Translation gives CAWALRAMSSYEQYF. Complete variable domain (other parts from reference TRBV30 and TRBJ2-7): SQTIHQWPATLVQPVGSPLSLECTVEGTSNPNLYWYRQAAGRGLQLLFYSVGIGQISSEVPQNLSASRPQDRQFILSSKKLLLSDSGFYLCAWALRAMSSYEQYFGPGTRLTVT.